The TCR beta chain described here comes from a study of T cell responses to AZD1222 COVID-19 vaccine. Study results and caveats: Clonal diversity may have been underestimated, and the donors were mostly white British, with more females than males. Dominant at 160-218 and 743-854, vaccine-associated CD4 TCRs also spanned spike.

Using immunoSEQ multiplex PCR, the repertoire was profiled, and TCRdb retains in-frame clones only, with some absent. The sample records around 170,000 clones, under 95% being singletons. In regard to this clone: Its antigen is as yet unknown.

This TCR derives from an adult in good health. The specimen comprised peripheral blood, sampled on day 0 of AZD1222 vaccination.

This CDR3 reads CASSLTSGTREQYF. For the CDR3, the DNA is TGTGCCAGCAGCTTGACTAGCGGGACTCGCGAGCAGTACTTC. V and J are TRBV5-4 and TRBJ2-7; 10 bases map to TRBD2. Trimming cost V 1 base and J 6 bases; bases outside gene matches: 4. Germline-derived CDR1 and CDR2 are SGHNT and YYREEE (reference sequence). The CDR3 sequence is 14 residues long.